The 24 T cell receptor beta chains in this list originate from one sample, sequenced in a study of cytomegalovirus exposure and HLA in healthy donors. With 60 Vbeta and 13 Jbeta primers, the PCR was carried out. The data were produced by immunoSEQ multiplex PCR, yet TCRdb's version contains in-frame clones alone and is incomplete. This table has more than 80,000 clones, about nine tenths appearing once. The sequenced sample was PBMCs. The receptors originated from a man in his thirties or forties in good health and CMV-seropositive.

The CDR3 reads CASSHRTGPYEQYF. CDR3 nucleotides: TGTGCCAGCAGCCATAGGACAGGGCCCTACGAGCAGTACTTC. The chain has TRBV11-3 and TRBJ2-7; 8 bases agree with TRBD1. The ends lost 5 bases at V and 2 bases at J; junction bases unmatched: 5. Germline-derived CDR1 and CDR2 are SGHNT and YENEEA. The CDR3 length is 14 residues.

This sequence joins TRBV28 and TRBJ2-7; 9 bases line up with TRBD1. This CDR3 contains 14 residues. CDR1 and CDR2 from the germline V gene are MDHEN and SYDVKM. Trimming removed 6 bases from V and 3 bases from J; junction bases left unmatched: 6. CDR3 DNA: TGTGCCAGCAGCCCCCGACAGGGGGGCTACGAGCAGTACTTC. This gives the protein CASSPRQGGYEQYF.

The gene calls are TRBV28 and TRBJ2-7; 8 nucleotides line up with TRBD1. Losses at the gene ends were 3 bases for V and 3 bases for J; bases not matched to a gene: 4. Germline V gene data show CDR1 as MDHEN and CDR2 as SYDVKM. There are 14 residues in the CDR3. Here the CDR3 DNA reads TGTGCCAGCAGTTTCTGGACAGGGCTCTACGAGCAGTACTTC. Translation gives CASSFWTGLYEQYF.

The V call is TRBV30, the J call TRBJ2-7; the D is unclear. In germline, CDR1 is GTSNPN, CDR2 SVGIG (reference sequence). Trimming shortened V by 4 bases and J by 0 bases, and 13 bases separated the two germline ends. The CDR3 is made up of 14 amino acids. CDR3 bases: TGTGCCTGGAACTTACGCCTAGGCTCCTACGAGCAGTACTTC. Translating gives CAWNLRLGSYEQYF.

DNA for the CDR3: TGTGCCAGCAGCGAATCAGGGGATAGAAAACTGTTTTTT. It translates to CASSESGDRKLFF. This chain links TRBV7-2 with TRBJ1-4; tentatively, D is TRBD1 (6 bases). Germline CDR1 reads SGHTA; CDR2 reads FQGNSA. V lost 5 bases and J lost 10, with 14 bases in between. This CDR3 contains 13 residues.

The chain is built from TRBV29-1 and TRBJ1-1, with D perhaps TRBD1 (5 bases). Between the trimmed V and J ends, which lost 4 bases and 6 bases, there was a span of 15 bases. The CDR3 covers 13 residues. CDR1 is SQVTM, CDR2 ANQGSEA, per germline. In DNA, the CDR3 is TGCAGCGTTGGGGGCACACTTCGGGCTGAAGCTTTCTTT. Its protein is CSVGGTLRAEAFF.

V gene TRBV5-5 combines with J gene TRBJ2-3; tentative D call: TRBD1 (5 bases). Trimming shortened V by 3 bases and J by 2 bases, and 10 bases separated the two germline ends. The CDR3 length is 14 residues. Germline loops: CDR1 SGHKS, CDR2 YYEKEE (reference sequence). CDR3 coding DNA: TGTGCCAGCAGCTCACAAGGGGCCACAGATACGCAGTATTTT. Encoded protein: CASSSQGATDTQYF.

Concerning this clone: In the same sample, other DNA sequences code for this CDR3. The chain recombines TRBV2 with TRBJ2-5, with TRBD1 identical over 7 bases. The CDR3 runs to 13 residues. V lost 7 bases to trimming and J lost 1 base; unmatched junction nucleotides: 3. The germline V gene has CDR1 SNHLY and CDR2 FYNNEI. CDR3 region: CASKGQPQETQYF. The CDR3 nucleotides read TGTGCCAGCAAGGGACAGCCCCAAGAGACCCAGTACTTC.

About this clone itself: The junction departs from the called germline gene at one end, perhaps through a read error. This chain links TRBV7-9 with TRBJ1-1; D not resolved. Germline CDR1 reads SEHNR; CDR2 reads FQNEAQ (reference sequence). The CDR3 runs to 12 residues. The DNA for the CDR3 is TGTTCCAGCAGCCGGCGGGGTGCAGAAGCTTTCTTT. Encoded protein: CSSSRRGAEAFF.

The genes are TRBV5-4 and TRBJ2-1; TRBD1 agrees at 10 bases. Trimming removed 5 bases from V and 2 bases from J; junction bases left unmatched: 4. The CDR3 is 15 residues long. Per the germline V gene, CDR1 is SGHNT and CDR2 is YYREEE (reference sequence). The CDR3 sequence: CASRRQGAAYNEQFF. The CDR3 nucleotides read TGTGCCAGCAGAAGACAGGGGGCAGCCTACAATGAGCAGTTCTTC.

This chain uses TRBV11-2 with TRBJ2-2, with 7 nucleotides matching TRBD2. The V gene's germline CDR1 is SGHAT and CDR2 FQNNGV. This CDR3 has 16 residues. J was trimmed by 3 bases and V by 1 base; bases with no gene match: 5. The CDR3 DNA sequence: TGTGCCAGCAGCTTAGCGGGACTAACATACACCGGGGAGCTGTTTTTT. This gives the protein CASSLAGLTYTGELFF.

The chain combines TRBV28 with TRBJ1-5; D gene unclear. Germline assignment: CDR1 MDHEN and CDR2 SYDVKM. V was pared by 5 bases and J by 1 base, with 15 bases between. CDR3 length: 16 amino acids. The CDR3: CASSPGVYGSNQPQHF. The CDR3 DNA reads as TGTGCCAGCAGTCCCGGAGTCTATGGAAGCAATCAGCCCCAGCATTTT.

This chain links TRBV21-1 with TRBJ2-2; TRBD2, the D gene given by the table, was not confirmed from the DNA. TRBV21-1 is a pseudogene locus. This CDR3 is built from 15 residues. The CDR3 reads CASSNPGGNTGELFF. The DNA for the CDR3 is TGTGCCAGCAGCAATCCCGGCGGGAACACCGGGGAGCTGTTTTTT.

The chain links TRBV2 to TRBJ2-1; D not certain. In germline, CDR1 is SNHLY, CDR2 FYNNEI. The V end was cut by 7 bases, the J end by 5 bases, with 6 bases between. This CDR3 is built from 11 residues. The CDR3: CASKLDNEQFF. Written as DNA, the CDR3 is TGTGCCAGCAAGCTCGACAATGAGCAGTTCTTC.

V and J are TRBV2 and TRBJ1-4; D uncertain. The ends were cut back, 7 bases at V and 4 bases at J, with 10 bases in the middle. The CDR3 loop spans 13 amino acids. Germline CDR1 SNHLY, CDR2 FYNNEI. The CDR3 is CASKYANNEKLFF. The CDR3 bases are TGTGCCAGCAAGTACGCGAATAATGAAAAACTGTTTTTT.

On this clone: Mismatch with germline at one junction end may stem from a read error. V usage is TRBV29-1 and J usage is TRBJ2-1, with D perhaps matching TRBD2 (6 bases). CDR1 is SQVTM, CDR2 ANQGSEA, per germline. The CDR3 is 12 amino acids. The CDR3 DNA reads TGCAGCGTTGCCTGGGGCGGGAATGAGCAGCTCTTC. It encodes CSVAWGGNEQLF.

The chain couples TRBV5-1 to TRBJ1-1; D perhaps matches TRBD1 (5 bases). V was shortened by 0 bases and J by 11 bases, with 17 bases between the two germline ends. The germline V gene has CDR1 SGHRS and CDR2 YFSETQ. This CDR3 region has 14 residues. The CDR3 DNA follows: TGCGCCAGCAGCTTGGCCCAACCGGGGGGGGATGCTTTCTTT. Translating it yields CASSLAQPGGDAFF.

This clone was observed a few times. The chain joins TRBV11-2 to TRBJ2-7, with 8 bases matching TRBD1. V lost 4 bases, J lost 0 bases, and 2 bases stayed unmatched. Per the germline V gene, CDR1 is SGHAT and CDR2 is FQNNGV. The CDR3 consists of 14 residues. CDR3 coding DNA: TGTGCCAGCAGCTCCGGACAGGGCTCCTACGAGCAGTACTTC. Residues: CASSSGQGSYEQYF.

The chain uses TRBV4-2 and TRBJ2-2; D is possibly TRBD1 (6 bases). The CDR3 is made up of 17 amino acids. Germline V gene data show CDR1 as LGHNA and CDR2 as YNFKEQ. The ends were cut back, 0 bases at V and 2 bases at J, with 13 bases in the middle. Written as DNA, the CDR3 is TGTGCCAGCAGCCAAGAAGGGGGACACCTTAACACCGGGGAGCTGTTTTTT. This translates into CASSQEGGHLNTGELFF.

The V call is TRBV27, the J call TRBJ2-5; 8 positions agree with TRBD2. The CDR3 length is 17 residues. J gave up 1 base and V 0 bases, and 7 bases lay outside the gene matches. Germline V lookup: CDR1 MNHEY, CDR2 SMNVEV (reference sequence). The CDR3 loop is CASSLSFGGGVQETQYF. CDR3 nucleotides: TGTGCCAGCAGTTTATCGTTCGGGGGGGGCGTCCAAGAGACCCAGTACTTC.

This clone was seen a few times. The V and J genes are TRBV10-3 and TRBJ2-3; TRBD2 aligns across 12 bases. The CDR3 covers 19 residues. V lost 4 bases to trimming and J lost 0 bases; unmatched junction nucleotides: 11. Germline V gives CDR1 ENHRY, CDR2 SYGVKD. Written as DNA, the CDR3 is TGTGCCATCAGTGGTATTTTGACTAGCGGGAGACCTAGCACAGATACGCAGTATTTT. Translation gives CAISGILTSGRPSTDTQYF.

In this sample, this clone turned up a few times. The chain couples TRBV2 to TRBJ1-2; TRBD1 aligns across 12 bases. The J segment lost 0 bases and the V segment lost 6 bases, leaving 8 bases of the junction unmatched. This CDR3 has 17 amino acids. Germline lookup yields CDR1 SNHLY and CDR2 FYNNEI. CDR3 sequence: CASRAGTGGLANYGYTF. In nucleotides, the CDR3 is TGTGCCAGCAGAGCCGGGACAGGGGGCCTCGCTAACTATGGCTACACCTTC. The full variable domain, in which reference TRBV2 and TRBJ1-2 provide the parts outside the CDR3, is EPEVTQTPSHQVTQMGQEVILRCVPISNHLYFYWYRQILGQKVEFLVSFYNNEISEKSEIFDDQFSVERPDGSNFTLKIRSTKLEDSAMYFCASRAGTGGLANYGYTFGSGTRLTVV.

J is TRBJ2-3 and V is TRBV12-5; D perhaps matches TRBD2 (5 bases). Deletions cut 1 base from V and 1 base from J, with 9 bases between. Germline V gene lookup returns CDR1 LGHNT and CDR2 FRNRAP. The CDR3 spans 15 residues. This CDR3 is CASGLGLSGTDTQYF. The CDR3 coding sequence is TGTGCTAGTGGTTTGGGACTATCTGGCACAGATACGCAGTATTTT.

The chain combines TRBV28 with TRBJ1-1, with 8 bases fitting TRBD1. V lost 4 bases, J lost 1 base, and 11 bases stayed unmatched. Germline assignment: CDR1 MDHEN and CDR2 SYDVKM. This CDR3 has 17 residues. This CDR3 is CASSSAQGASSNTEAFF. In DNA, the CDR3 is TGTGCCAGCAGTTCGGCCCAGGGGGCTTCTTCGAACACTGAAGCTTTCTTT.